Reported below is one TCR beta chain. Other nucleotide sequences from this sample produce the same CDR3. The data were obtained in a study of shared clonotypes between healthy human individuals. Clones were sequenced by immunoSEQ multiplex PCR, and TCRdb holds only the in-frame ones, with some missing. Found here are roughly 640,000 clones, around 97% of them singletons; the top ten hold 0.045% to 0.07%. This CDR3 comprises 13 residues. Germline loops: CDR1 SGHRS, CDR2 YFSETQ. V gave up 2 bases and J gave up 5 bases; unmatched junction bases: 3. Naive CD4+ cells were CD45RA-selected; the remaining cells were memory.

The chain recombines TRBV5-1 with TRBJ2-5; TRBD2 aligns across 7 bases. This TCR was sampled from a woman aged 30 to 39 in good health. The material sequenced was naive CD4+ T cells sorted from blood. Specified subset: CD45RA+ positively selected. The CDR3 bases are TGCGCCAGCAGCTTAGCGGGAAGGGAGACCCAGTACTTC. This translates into CASSLAGRETQYF.